This TCR beta chain was profiled in a study of T cells in Graves' hyperthyroidism and ophthalmopathy. This CDR3 contains 12 residues. The J segment lost 5 bases and the V segment lost 5 bases, leaving 2 bases of the junction unmatched. The germline CDR1 and CDR2 sequences are DFQATT and SNEGSKA (reference sequence). Exclusion followed for patients with uncontrolled infection, other autoimmune disease, pregnancy or lactation. This clonotype was seen repeatedly, ten times or more. TCR beta CDR3 sequences were amplified from RNA transcripts. The primer set for the first-round RT-PCR of the TCR CDR3 was HTBI. TCRdb reprocessed the multiplex PCR reads via MiXCR and lists one record per CDR3 protein. In the table there are 530,000 or so distinct CDR3 sequences, 46% of which are singletons.

The J gene is TRBJ1-1, the V gene TRBV20-1; 10 bases fit TRBD1. The sample comprised peripheral blood or thyroid tissue (not recorded which). This sequence originates from a woman aged 18-29 years with Graves' hyperthyroidism. CDR3 loop: CSARTGGTEAFF. CDR3 nucleotides: TGCAGTGCTCGGACAGGGGGAACTGAAGCTTTCTTT.